The 6 T cell receptor beta chains presented below share a single source sample, sequenced in a study of cytomegalovirus exposure and HLA in healthy donors. Method: immunoSEQ multiplex PCR; TCRdb's copy keeps in-frame clones and lacks some. The sample holds fewer than 200,000 clones, around nine tenths seen once. The sample taken for sequencing was PBMCs. These receptors were taken from a man aged 30-40 years in good health and CMV-seropositive.

The sample holds one count of this clone. The chain joins TRBV30 to TRBJ2-7; D is uncertain. V lost 2 bases and J lost 10, with 12 bases in between. The CDR3 has 11 amino acids. Germline CDR1 reads GTSNPN; CDR2 reads SVGIG (reference sequence). This CDR3 reads CAWSLGQLQYF. CDR3 nucleotide sequence: TGTGCCTGGAGTTTGGGTCAGCTTCAGTACTTC.

The chain has TRBV5-1 and TRBJ2-5; the match to TRBD2 covers 9 bases. CDR1 is SGHRS, CDR2 YFSETQ, per germline. The ends lost 0 bases at V and 4 bases at J; junction bases unmatched: 7. The CDR3 length is 16 residues. The CDR3 nucleotides read TGCGCCAGCAGCTTGGGGAGTAGCGGGAGTGGAGAGACCCAGTACTTC. As protein: CASSLGSSGSGETQYF.

The gene calls are TRBV19 and TRBJ2-2, with TRBD2 identical over 10 bases. The junction had 11 bases not matched to a gene; V was cut back by 7 bases and J by 6 bases. The germline V gene encodes CDR1 LNHDA and CDR2 SQIVND (reference sequence). This CDR3 has 16 amino acids. CDR3 sequence: CASTGGLAGVPGELFF. CDR3 nucleotides: TGTGCCAGTACCGGGGGCCTAGCGGGAGTGCCCGGGGAGCTGTTTTTT.

The CDR3 nucleotides are TGTGCCAGCAGGGGGGACCAGGGCGTGGATACGCAGTATTTT. It translates to CASRGDQGVDTQYF. The rearrangement links TRBV6-1 to TRBJ2-3, with D perhaps matching TRBD1 or TRBD2 (5 bases each). CDR3 length: 14 residues. Per germline, CDR1 MNHNS and CDR2 SASEGT. V was trimmed by 6 bases and J by 6 bases, leaving 16 bases between them.

The chain carries TRBV19 and TRBJ2-3; 8 bases map to TRBD2. The germline V gene encodes CDR1 LNHDA and CDR2 SQIVND (reference sequence). This CDR3 contains 14 residues. Trimming took 7 bases from V and 0 from J; bases not matched to a gene: 3. The CDR3 protein is CASKPSGSTDTQYF. The DNA for the CDR3 is TGTGCCAGTAAACCTAGCGGGAGCACAGATACGCAGTATTTT. Filled out from reference TRBV19 and TRBJ2-3, the complete variable domain reads DGGITQSPKYLFRKEGQNVTLSCEQNLNHDAMYWYRQDPGQGLRLIYYSQIVNDFQKGDIAEGYSVSREKKESFPLTVTSAQKNPTAFYLCASKPSGSTDTQYFGPGTRLTVL.

The CDR3 region is CASSLSRGLGEKLFF. The DNA for the CDR3 is TGTGCCAGCAGTCTAAGTAGGGGGTTAGGAGAAAAACTGTTTTTT. The chain is built from TRBV27 and TRBJ1-4; TRBD1 might be the D (6 bases). Trimming took 5 bases from V and 8 from J, leaving 18 bases between them. The germline CDR1 and CDR2 sequences are MNHEY and SMNVEV (reference sequence). This CDR3 is built from 15 residues.